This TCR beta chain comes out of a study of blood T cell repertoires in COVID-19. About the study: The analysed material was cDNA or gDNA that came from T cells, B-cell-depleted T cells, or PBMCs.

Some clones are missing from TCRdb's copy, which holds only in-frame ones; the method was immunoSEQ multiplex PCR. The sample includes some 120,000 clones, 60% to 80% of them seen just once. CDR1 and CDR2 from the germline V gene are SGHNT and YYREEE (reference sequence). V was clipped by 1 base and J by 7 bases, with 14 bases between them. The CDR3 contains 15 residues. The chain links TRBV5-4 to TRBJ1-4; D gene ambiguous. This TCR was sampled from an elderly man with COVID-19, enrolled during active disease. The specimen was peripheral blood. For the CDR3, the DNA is TGTGCCAGCAGCTTGAAAATTGGGAGTCGTGAAAAACTGTTTTTT. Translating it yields CASSLKIGSREKLFF.